The T cell receptor (beta chain) described here comes from a study of blood T cell repertoires in COVID-19. Trimming stripped 1 base from V and 2 bases from J, with 24 bases between. The CDR3 spans 20 residues. Looked up from germline, CDR1 is GTSNPN and CDR2 is SVGIG (reference sequence). This clone was counted at least ten times. The protocol was immunoSEQ multiplex PCR, while the TCRdb copy is restricted to in-frame clones and leaves out a portion. The sample shows roughly 150,000 clones, approximately 80% of them seen only once. This chain connects TRBV30 to TRBJ2-6, with no clear D. Material for sequencing was PBMCs or T cells enriched from blood (not recorded which). This clonotype was sampled from a man in his forties or fifties who had recovered from COVID-19. The CDR3 loop reads CAWSAAGSGIKMAGANVLTF. The DNA of the CDR3 is TGTGCCTGGAGTGCCGCTGGGTCGGGTATTAAGATGGCTGGGGCCAACGTCCTGACTTTC.